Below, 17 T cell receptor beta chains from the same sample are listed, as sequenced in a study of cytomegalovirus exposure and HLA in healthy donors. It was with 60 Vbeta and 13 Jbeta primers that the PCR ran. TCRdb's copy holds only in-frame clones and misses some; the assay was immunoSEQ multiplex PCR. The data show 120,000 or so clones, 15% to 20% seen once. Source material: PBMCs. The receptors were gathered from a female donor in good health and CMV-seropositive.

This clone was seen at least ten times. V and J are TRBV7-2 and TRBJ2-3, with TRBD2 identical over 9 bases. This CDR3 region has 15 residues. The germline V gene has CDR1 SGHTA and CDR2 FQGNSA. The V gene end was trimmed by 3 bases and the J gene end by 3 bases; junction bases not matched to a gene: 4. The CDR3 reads CASSFDSGGTDTQYF. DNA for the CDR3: TGTGCCAGCAGCTTTGATAGCGGGGGTACAGATACGCAGTATTTT. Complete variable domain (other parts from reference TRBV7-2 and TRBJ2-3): GAGVSQSPSNKVTEKGKDVELRCDPISGHTALYWYRQSLGQGLEFLIYFQGNSAPDKSGLPSDRFSAERTGGSVSTLTIQRTQQEDSAVYLCASSFDSGGTDTQYFGPGTRLTVL.

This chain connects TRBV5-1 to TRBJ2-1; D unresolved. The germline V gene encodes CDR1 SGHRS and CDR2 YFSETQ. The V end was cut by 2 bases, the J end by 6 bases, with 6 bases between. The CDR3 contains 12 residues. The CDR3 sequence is CASSLPGNEQFF. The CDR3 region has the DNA TGCGCCAGCAGCTTACCCGGCAATGAGCAGTTCTTC.

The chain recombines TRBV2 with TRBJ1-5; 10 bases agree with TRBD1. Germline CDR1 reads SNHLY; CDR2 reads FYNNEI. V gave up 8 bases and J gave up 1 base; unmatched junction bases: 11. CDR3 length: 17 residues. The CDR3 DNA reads TGTGCCAGCTGCGGGACAGGGGAAGGGGAGAGCAATCAGCCCCAGCATTTT. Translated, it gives CASCGTGEGESNQPQHF.

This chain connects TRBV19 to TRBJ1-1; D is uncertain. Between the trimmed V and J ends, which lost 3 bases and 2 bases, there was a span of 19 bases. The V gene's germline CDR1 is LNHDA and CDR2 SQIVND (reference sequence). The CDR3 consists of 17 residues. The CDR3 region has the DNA TGTGCCAGTAGTATCCGCCTGGCTTTGATGGCCAACACTGAAGCTTTCTTT. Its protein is CASSIRLALMANTEAFF. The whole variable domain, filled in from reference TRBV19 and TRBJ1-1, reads DGGITQSPKYLFRKEGQNVTLSCEQNLNHDAMYWYRQDPGQGLRLIYYSQIVNDFQKGDIAEGYSVSREKKESFPLTVTSAQKNPTAFYLCASSIRLALMANTEAFFGQGTRLTVV.

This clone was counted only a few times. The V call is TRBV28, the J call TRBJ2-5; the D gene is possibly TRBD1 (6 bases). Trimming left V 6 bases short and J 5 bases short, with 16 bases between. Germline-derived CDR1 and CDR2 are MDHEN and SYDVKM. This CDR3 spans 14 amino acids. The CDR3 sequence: CASRRPRGDETQYF. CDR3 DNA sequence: TGTGCCAGCAGAAGGCCCAGGGGAGACGAGACCCAGTACTTC.

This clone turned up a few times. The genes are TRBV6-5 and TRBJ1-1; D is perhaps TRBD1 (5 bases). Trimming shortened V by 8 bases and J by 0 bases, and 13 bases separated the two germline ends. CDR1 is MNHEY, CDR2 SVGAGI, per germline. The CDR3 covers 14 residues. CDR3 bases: TGTGCCAGCGTATCTCGGGGGTTGAACACTGAAGCTTTCTTT. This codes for CASVSRGLNTEAFF.

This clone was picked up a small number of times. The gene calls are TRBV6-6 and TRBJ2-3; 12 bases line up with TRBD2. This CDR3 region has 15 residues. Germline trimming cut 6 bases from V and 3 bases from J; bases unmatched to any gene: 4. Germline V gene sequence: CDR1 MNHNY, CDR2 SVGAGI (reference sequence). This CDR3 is CASSQTSGRTDTQYF. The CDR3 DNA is TGTGCCAGCAGCCAGACTAGCGGGAGAACAGATACGCAGTATTTT.

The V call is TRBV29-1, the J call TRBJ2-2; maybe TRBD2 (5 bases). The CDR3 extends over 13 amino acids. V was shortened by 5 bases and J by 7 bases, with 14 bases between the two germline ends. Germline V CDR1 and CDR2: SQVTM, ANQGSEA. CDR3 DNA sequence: TGCAGCGTTCATGAGGGCTGGGGCGGGGAGCTGTTTTTT. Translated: CSVHEGWGGELFF.

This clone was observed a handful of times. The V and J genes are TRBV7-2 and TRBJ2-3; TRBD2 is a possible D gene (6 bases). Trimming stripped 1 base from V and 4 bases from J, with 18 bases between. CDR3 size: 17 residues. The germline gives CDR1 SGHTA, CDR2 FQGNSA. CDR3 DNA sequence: TGTGCCAGCAGCTTAGACCCTTTCGGCGGGGAATCAGATACGCAGTATTTT. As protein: CASSLDPFGGESDTQYF.

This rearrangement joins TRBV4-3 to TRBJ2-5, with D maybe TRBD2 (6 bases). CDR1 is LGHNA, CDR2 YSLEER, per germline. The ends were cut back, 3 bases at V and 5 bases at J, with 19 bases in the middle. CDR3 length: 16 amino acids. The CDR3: CASSQGAGGSGETQYF. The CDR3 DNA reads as TGCGCCAGCAGCCAGGGAGCTGGGGGGTCCGGCGAGACCCAGTACTTC.

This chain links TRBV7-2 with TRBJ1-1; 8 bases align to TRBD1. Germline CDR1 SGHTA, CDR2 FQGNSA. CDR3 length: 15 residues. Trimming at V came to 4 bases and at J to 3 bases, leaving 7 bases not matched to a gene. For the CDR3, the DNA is TGTGCCAGCAGCTCACAGGGGGGGACCTACACTGAAGCTTTCTTT. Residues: CASSSQGGTYTEAFF.

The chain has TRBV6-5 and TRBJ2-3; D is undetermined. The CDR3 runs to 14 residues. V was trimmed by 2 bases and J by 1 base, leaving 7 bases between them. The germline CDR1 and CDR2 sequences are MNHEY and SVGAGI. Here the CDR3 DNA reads TGTGCCAGCAGTTACGTTCAGGGCACAGATACGCAGTATTTT. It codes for CASSYVQGTDTQYF.

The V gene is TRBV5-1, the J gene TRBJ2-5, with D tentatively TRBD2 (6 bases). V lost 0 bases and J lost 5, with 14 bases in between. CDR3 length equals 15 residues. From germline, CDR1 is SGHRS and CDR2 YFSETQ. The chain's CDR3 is CASSLVDGAGETQYF. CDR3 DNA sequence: TGCGCCAGCAGCTTGGTAGACGGAGCGGGCGAGACCCAGTACTTC.

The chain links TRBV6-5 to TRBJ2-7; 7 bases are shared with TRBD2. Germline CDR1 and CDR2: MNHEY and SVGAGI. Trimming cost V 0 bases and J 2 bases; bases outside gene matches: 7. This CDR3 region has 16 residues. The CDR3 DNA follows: TGTGCCAGCAGTTACTCGATGGGGGGGATCACCTACGAGCAGTACTTC. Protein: CASSYSMGGITYEQYF.

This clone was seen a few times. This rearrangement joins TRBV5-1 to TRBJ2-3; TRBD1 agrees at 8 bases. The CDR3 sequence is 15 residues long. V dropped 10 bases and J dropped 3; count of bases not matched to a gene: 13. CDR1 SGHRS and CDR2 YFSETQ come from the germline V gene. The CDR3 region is CAVRRTGMLTDTQYF. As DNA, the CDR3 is TGCGCCGTACGGCGGACAGGGATGTTAACAGATACGCAGTATTTT.

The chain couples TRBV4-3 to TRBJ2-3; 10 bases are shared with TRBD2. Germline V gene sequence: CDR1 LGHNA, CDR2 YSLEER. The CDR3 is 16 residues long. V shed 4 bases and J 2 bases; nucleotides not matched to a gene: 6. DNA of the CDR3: TGCGCCAGCAGCCCCACGGGACTAGCGACCACAGATACGCAGTATTTT. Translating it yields CASSPTGLATTDTQYF.

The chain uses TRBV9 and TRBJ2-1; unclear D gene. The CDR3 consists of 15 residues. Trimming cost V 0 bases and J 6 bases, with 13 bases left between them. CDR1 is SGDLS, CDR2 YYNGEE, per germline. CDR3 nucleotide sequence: TGTGCCAGCAGCGTAGAGCCCGAATGGTGCAATGAGCAGTTCTTC. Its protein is CASSVEPEWCNEQFF.